This passage covers 21 T cell receptor beta chains from one sample sequenced in a study of cytomegalovirus exposure and HLA in healthy donors. PCR was performed using 60 Vbeta and 13 Jbeta primers. Repertoires were generated with immunoSEQ multiplex PCR, while TCRdb's copy carries only in-frame clones and drops some. In the table there are nearly 300,000 clones, roughly 89% of which are singletons. Material: PBMCs. These receptors came from a man in his forties in good health and CMV-seropositive.

This clone has only one observation. The chain employs TRBV11-2 and TRBJ1-2, with unresolved D. CDR3 length equals 11 residues. Germline V gives CDR1 SGHAT, CDR2 FQNNGV. V shed 2 bases and J shed 6 bases, with 4 bases lying between them. The CDR3 coding sequence is TGTGCCAGCAGCTTAATCAATGGCTACACCTTC. The encoded protein is CASSLINGYTF. Full variable domain (remainder filled in from reference TRBV11-2 and TRBJ1-2): EAGVAQSPRYKIIEKRQSVAFWCNPISGHATLYWYQQILGQGPKLLIQFQNNGVVDDSQLPKDRFSAERLKGVDSTLKIQPAKLEDSAVYLCASSLINGYTFGSGTRLTVV.

This sequence joins TRBV19 and TRBJ1-2; TRBD1 is a possible D gene (5 bases). CDR1 and CDR2 from the germline V gene are LNHDA and SQIVND (reference sequence). CDR3 length: 14 amino acids. V was pared by 4 bases and J by 3 bases, with 12 bases between. CDR3 DNA sequence: TGTGCCAGTAGTAAAGGTGAGACAGACTATGGCTACACCTTC. It codes for CASSKGETDYGYTF.

The chain joins TRBV28 to TRBJ1-2, with D unclear. V was clipped by 1 base and J by 5 bases, with 8 bases between them. The germline V gene encodes CDR1 MDHEN and CDR2 SYDVKM. This CDR3 has 13 amino acids. CDR3 amino acids: CASSLSGRYGYTF. CDR3 in DNA: TGTGCCAGCAGTTTATCGGGTAGATATGGCTACACCTTC.

The CDR3 region has the DNA TGTGCCAGCGGCCCTAGCGTGACGAACACCGGGGAGCTGTTTTTT. Protein sequence: CASGPSVTNTGELFF. The V call is TRBV2, the J call TRBJ2-2; the D gene is possibly TRBD2 (6 bases). The ends were cut back, 8 bases at V and 0 bases at J, with 13 bases in the middle. The V gene's germline CDR1 is SNHLY and CDR2 FYNNEI. The CDR3 has 15 residues.

The chain employs TRBV5-1 and TRBJ1-2, with 9 bases identical to TRBD1. J was trimmed by 8 bases and V by 0 bases; bases with no gene match: 2. The CDR3 spans 13 residues. CDR1 and CDR2 from the germline V gene are SGHRS and YFSETQ. The CDR3 loop reads CASSLAGQGGYTF. CDR3 DNA: TGCGCCAGCAGCTTGGCTGGACAGGGGGGCTACACCTTC.

The chain recombines TRBV7-9 with TRBJ2-3; D not certain. The germline V gene encodes CDR1 SEHNR and CDR2 FQNEAQ (reference sequence). The germline V and J ends were trimmed by 2 bases and 1 base, with 16 bases remaining between them. This CDR3 has 17 residues. CDR3 bases: TGTGCCAGCAGCTTATCCTCCCAGTTCCAAGGCACAGATACGCAGTATTTT. Its translation is CASSLSSQFQGTDTQYF. Supplemented by reference TRBV7-9 and TRBJ2-3, the full variable domain reads DTGVSQNPRHKITKRGQNVTFRCDPISEHNRLYWYRQTLGQGPEFLTYFQNEAQLEKSRLLSDRFSAERPKGSFSTLEIQRTEQGDSAMYLCASSLSSQFQGTDTQYFGPGTRLTVL.

The rearrangement joins TRBV5-1 to TRBJ2-5; TRBD2 is a possible D gene (6 bases). TRBJ2-7 explains the end of the DNA better; the J call may be wrong. CDR3 size: 17 residues. Per the germline V gene, CDR1 is SGHRS and CDR2 is YFSETQ. CDR3 sequence (DNA): TGCGCCAGCAGCTTGGGGGGGTTTGGCCCGGGGGTGTACGAGCAGTACTTC. Translated, it gives CASSLGGFGPGVYEQYF.

This chain joins TRBV5-4 and TRBJ2-7; 9 bases agree with TRBD2. V shed 0 bases, J shed 2 bases, and the junction held 3 bases outside the gene matches. Looked up from germline, CDR1 is SGHNT and CDR2 is YYREEE (reference sequence). The length of the CDR3 is 15 residues. The CDR3 sequence: CASSLGGRAPYEQYF. As DNA, the CDR3 is TGTGCCAGCAGCTTGGGCGGGAGGGCCCCCTACGAGCAGTACTTC.

The CDR3 nucleotides read TGTGCCAGCGAGACGACAGTTAACTATGGCTACACCTTC. Amino acids: CASETTVNYGYTF. The chain is built from TRBV28 and TRBJ1-2, with TRBD1 as a possible D gene (5 bases). V was trimmed by 8 bases and J by 1 base, leaving 11 bases between them. This CDR3 is 13 amino acids long. Germline V gives CDR1 MDHEN, CDR2 SYDVKM.

The V gene is TRBV2, the J gene TRBJ1-3; 11 nucleotides match TRBD1. Trimming took 3 bases from V and 2 from J; bases not matched to a gene: 6. Germline CDR1 SNHLY, CDR2 FYNNEI. The CDR3 contains 17 residues. CDR3 sequence (DNA): TGTGCCAGCAGTGACCCGGGACAGGGGGGACCTGGAAACACCATATATTTT. Translation: CASSDPGQGGPGNTIYF.

This chain uses TRBV19 with TRBJ1-2; tentatively, D is TRBD1 (5 bases). The CDR3 spans 16 residues. The V gene's germline CDR1 is LNHDA and CDR2 SQIVND (reference sequence). Trimming took off 1 base at V and 5 bases at J, with 17 bases between the two ends. The CDR3 DNA sequence: TGTGCCAGTAGTATAGGATTGGGGCAACGGGGGTATGGCTACACCTTC. The encoded protein is CASSIGLGQRGYGYTF.

This clone was seen a single time. At the DNA level, this CDR3 is encoded by other sequences in the same sample as well. V and J are TRBV25-1 and TRBJ2-7; tentative D call: TRBD2 (5 bases). V shed 3 bases and J shed 6 bases, with 12 bases lying between them. This CDR3 contains 13 residues. Germline values: CDR1 MGHDK, CDR2 SYGVNS. This CDR3 reads CASSDTGSGEQYF. The CDR3, as DNA: TGTGCCAGCAGTGACACGGGGTCAGGCGAGCAGTACTTC.

The chain couples TRBV18 to TRBJ2-2; 8 bases align to TRBD1. Per germline, CDR1 KGHSH and CDR2 LQKENI. The CDR3 extends over 15 amino acids. With 5 bases clipped from V and 4 bases from J, the junction kept 6 bases outside the gene matches. CDR3 nucleotide sequence: TGTGCCAGCTCATCCGGGACAGGATTCACCGGGGAGCTGTTTTTT. Amino acid sequence: CASSSGTGFTGELFF.

This chain uses TRBV28 with TRBJ2-2; D remains unclear. The CDR3 covers 13 residues. With 3 bases removed from V and 9 bases from J, the gap between germline ends came to 11 bases. Germline V gives CDR1 MDHEN, CDR2 SYDVKM. CDR3 in amino acids: CASSFLLSRELFF. In DNA, the CDR3 is TGTGCCAGCAGTTTTCTTCTGTCCCGGGAGCTGTTTTTT.

This chain connects TRBV18 to TRBJ2-7; 7 nucleotides match TRBD1. This CDR3 comprises 15 residues. V gave up 2 bases and J gave up 7 bases; unmatched junction bases: 11. Germline loops: CDR1 KGHSH, CDR2 LQKENI. The CDR3 DNA follows: TGTGCCAGCTCACCAACAGGGGACCGGGTGGGGGAGCAGTACTTC. Amino acid sequence: CASSPTGDRVGEQYF.

The rearrangement links TRBV27 to TRBJ2-1; D is unresolved. The CDR3 runs 13 residues. V gave up 3 bases and J gave up 4 bases, with 7 bases separating them. Germline CDR1 reads MNHEY; CDR2 reads SMNVEV (reference sequence). The CDR3 DNA is TGTGCCAGCAGTTTCACAGCTTACAATGAGCAGTTCTTC. This translates into CASSFTAYNEQFF.

The table lists this clone with a few counts. The gene calls are TRBV30 and TRBJ1-1; D gene unclear. From germline, CDR1 is GTSNPN and CDR2 SVGIG (reference sequence). This CDR3 region has 11 residues. V was clipped by 4 bases and J by 2 bases, with 5 bases between them. This CDR3 reads CAWIRNTEAFF. The CDR3, as DNA: TGTGCCTGGATCAGAAACACTGAAGCTTTCTTT.

The rearrangement joins TRBV5-6 to TRBJ1-2, with unresolved D. Germline loops: CDR1 SGHDT, CDR2 YYEEEE. The CDR3 is made up of 13 amino acids. Trimming removed 4 bases from V and 4 bases from J, with 11 bases in between. The chain's CDR3 is CASSPTQVYGYTF. The CDR3 bases are TGTGCCAGCAGCCCCACTCAGGTCTATGGCTACACCTTC.

In this sample, this clone turned up a few times. The chain joins TRBV4-2 to TRBJ2-2, with D hard to call. V was clipped by 4 bases and J by 0 bases, with 15 bases between them. CDR3 length: 17 residues. Germline CDR1 is LGHNA and CDR2 is YNFKEQ. The DNA of the CDR3 is TGTGCCAGCAGCCCCTTGACTGAGAAACCGAACACCGGGGAGCTGTTTTTT. It yields the protein CASSPLTEKPNTGELFF.

The chain couples TRBV5-4 to TRBJ1-1; TRBD1 matches at 7 bases. The CDR3 extends over 15 amino acids. After removal of 4 bases from V and 6 bases from J, the junction contained 12 bases not matched to a gene. CDR1 and CDR2 (germline): SGHNT, YYREEE (reference sequence). CDR3 protein: CASSVLEGQGAEAFF. Written as DNA, the CDR3 is TGTGCCAGCAGCGTCCTTGAGGGCCAGGGGGCTGAAGCTTTCTTT.

This clone appeared a few times. The chain combines TRBV28 with TRBJ1-1; D is perhaps TRBD1 (5 bases). CDR3 length: 14 amino acids. V was shortened by 2 bases and J by 4 bases, with 11 bases between the two germline ends. Germline values: CDR1 MDHEN, CDR2 SYDVKM. The chain's CDR3 is CASSLLSGGTEAFF. CDR3 sequence (DNA): TGTGCCAGCAGTTTACTGTCCGGGGGCACTGAAGCTTTCTTT.